The following is a TCR beta chain sequence with its context. The antigen remains unidentified. The sample originates from a study of beta chain features in type 1 diabetes. Overall study findings and caveats: Whether TCRB rearrangement is influenced by HLA type was left unresolved in this analysis. Possibly, sequencing cDNA over-represented cells that had high TCR expression levels.

After removal of 2 bases from V and 0 bases from J, the junction contained 7 bases not matched to a gene. This CDR3 has 17 residues. Germline V lookup: CDR1 SGHTA, CDR2 FQGNSA. Every donor had blood drawn once into heparin, around 100 mL on average. Every bit of the isolated RNA underwent reverse transcription, so sequencing read expressed TCRB transcripts. Some clones are missing from TCRdb's copy, which holds only in-frame ones; the method was immunoSEQ multiplex PCR. The table includes 350,000 or so clones, about 20% detected once. The specimen was naive CD4+ T cells from blood. The receptor comes from a young woman in good health. The chain recombines TRBV7-2 with TRBJ2-3; 8 bases are shared with TRBD1. The CDR3 nucleotides read TGTGCCAGCAGCTTACTTGGACAGGGTACAAGCACAGATACGCAGTATTTT. Translating gives CASSLLGQGTSTDTQYF. The full variable domain, rest sourced from reference TRBV7-2 and TRBJ2-3, is GAGVSQSPSNKVTEKGKDVELRCDPISGHTALYWYRQSLGQGLEFLIYFQGNSAPDKSGLPSDRFSAERTGGSVSTLTIQRTQQEDSAVYLCASSLLGQGTSTDTQYFGPGTRLTVL.